What follows are 16 T cell receptor beta chains derived from one specimen sequenced in a study of beta chain features in type 1 diabetes. TCRB transcripts that were expressed got sequenced, as all of the isolated RNA had been reverse transcribed. TCRdb's copy holds only in-frame clones and misses some; the assay was immunoSEQ multiplex PCR. The sample records around 240,000 clones, 55% to 70% being singletons. Sequencing was carried out using naive CD4+ T cells from blood. The receptors come from a man aged 25 to 45 in good health.

Here the CDR3 reads CAWTGGASYNEQFF. CDR3 coding DNA: TGTGCCTGGACCGGGGGGGCCTCCTACAATGAGCAGTTCTTC. The chain carries TRBV30 and TRBJ2-1; TRBD2 matches 8 bases. The CDR3 runs 14 residues. V lost 4 bases to trimming and J lost 0 bases; unmatched junction nucleotides: 2. Germline lookup yields CDR1 GTSNPN and CDR2 SVGIG (reference sequence).

The V and J genes are TRBV9 and TRBJ2-5, with a possible D match to TRBD1 (6 bases). CDR3 length equals 11 residues. Germline values: CDR1 SGDLS, CDR2 YYNGEE. DNA for the CDR3: TGTGCGGCAGGGGTGGACGAGACCCAGTACTTC. It yields the protein CAAGVDETQYF.

This clone was detected a few times. This chain uses TRBV29-1 with TRBJ2-7, with D perhaps matching TRBD1 or TRBD2 (7 bases each). The length of the CDR3 is 11 residues. CDR1 and CDR2 from the germline V gene are SQVTM and ANQGSEA. V gave up 5 bases and J gave up 7 bases, with 12 bases separating them. In nucleotides, the CDR3 is TGCAGCGTTAACAGGGGAGGGGAGCAGTACTTC. Its protein product is CSVNRGGEQYF.

V gene TRBV10-2 combines with J gene TRBJ2-5; D is ambiguous. V lost 0 bases to trimming and J lost 5 bases, with 4 bases between them. This CDR3 has 12 residues. Germline CDR1 reads WSHSY; CDR2 reads SAAADI. The CDR3 reads CASSESRETQYF. CDR3 DNA: TGCGCCAGCAGTGAGTCGAGGGAGACCCAGTACTTC.

This clone turned up a few times. The V gene is TRBV30, the J gene TRBJ1-1; maybe TRBD1 (5 bases). Germline-derived CDR1 and CDR2 are GTSNPN and SVGIG (reference sequence). This CDR3 has 14 residues. The germline V and J ends were trimmed by 3 bases and 1 base, with 12 bases remaining between them. As DNA, the CDR3 is TGTGCCTGGAGGGGACCGCGACAGAACACTGAAGCTTTCTTT. Amino acids: CAWRGPRQNTEAFF.

The chain uses TRBV5-6 and TRBJ2-7; TRBD1 matches 7 bases. The ends lost 4 bases at V and 4 bases at J; junction bases unmatched: 14. The germline gives CDR1 SGHDT, CDR2 YYEEEE. The CDR3 has 16 amino acids. CDR3 nucleotide sequence: TGTGCCAGCAGCGTTCGTGCAGGGGGATGGAGGTACGAGCAGTACTTC. Amino acids: CASSVRAGGWRYEQYF. Variable domain in full (rest from reference TRBV5-6 and TRBJ2-7): DAGVTQSPTHLIKTRGQQVTLRCSPKSGHDTVSWYQQALGQGPQFIFQYYEEEERQRGNFPDRFSGHQFPNYSSELNVNALLLGDSALYLCASSVRAGGWRYEQYFGPGTRLTVT.

V and J are TRBV30 and TRBJ2-1; tentative D call: TRBD1 (6 bases). The CDR3 has 14 residues. From germline, CDR1 is GTSNPN and CDR2 SVGIG (reference sequence). Trimming removed 2 bases from V and 4 bases from J, with 12 bases in between. This CDR3 reads CAWSMRGRYNEQFF. Here the CDR3 DNA reads TGTGCCTGGAGTATGAGGGGGAGATACAATGAGCAGTTCTTC.

The CDR3 DNA sequence: TGCAGCGTTCAGGCCTCCTATAATTCACCCCTCCACTTT. Translating it yields CSVQASYNSPLHF. This sequence joins TRBV29-1 and TRBJ1-6; the D is unclear. The CDR3 runs 13 residues. Germline V gives CDR1 SQVTM, CDR2 ANQGSEA. Trimming removed 5 bases from V and 0 bases from J, with 5 bases in between.

CDR3 DNA: TGTGCCTGGGGGGGAAAGCCCTACGAGCAGTACTTC. Translation: CAWGGKPYEQYF. This chain uses TRBV30 with TRBJ2-7; D may match TRBD1 or TRBD2 (5 bases each). Trimming cost V 5 bases and J 2 bases, with 10 bases left between them. Germline V gene data show CDR1 as GTSNPN and CDR2 as SVGIG (reference sequence). The CDR3 spans 12 residues.

The chain recombines TRBV30 with TRBJ1-2; the D is unclear. The V end was cut by 1 base, the J end by 3 bases, with 6 bases between. CDR1 is GTSNPN and CDR2 is SVGIG in the germline V gene (reference sequence). This CDR3 has 12 residues. CDR3 region: CAWSDIDYGYTF. Written as DNA, the CDR3 is TGTGCCTGGAGTGACATCGACTATGGCTACACCTTC.

The chain employs TRBV14 and TRBJ2-1, with D perhaps TRBD2 (6 bases). The germline V gene has CDR1 SGHDN and CDR2 FVKESK. V was cut by 4 bases and J by 0 bases, with 10 bases left in between. The CDR3 totals 15 residues. The DNA of the CDR3 is TGTGCCAGCAGCCCTGGAGGGAGCTCCTACAATGAGCAGTTCTTC. Translated, it gives CASSPGGSSYNEQFF.

The rearrangement joins TRBV2 to TRBJ2-7; no firm D call. V was cut by 5 bases and J by 2 bases, with 4 bases left in between. From germline, CDR1 is SNHLY and CDR2 FYNNEI. The CDR3 has 11 residues. The CDR3, as DNA: TGTGCCAGCAGTTACACCTACGAGCAGTACTTC. Protein product: CASSYTYEQYF.

The chain couples TRBV7-2 to TRBJ2-7; D uncertain. Trimming left V 1 base short and J 0 bases short, with 10 bases between. Germline-derived CDR1 and CDR2 are SGHTA and FQGNSA. The CDR3 covers 15 residues. The CDR3 bases are TGTGCCAGCAGCTTAGGGGCAGCAAGCTCCTACGAGCAGTACTTC. It is translated as CASSLGAASSYEQYF.

V gene TRBV7-9 combines with J gene TRBJ2-3; 8 positions match TRBD2. CDR1 and CDR2 (germline): SEHNR, FQNEAQ (reference sequence). The trim removed 3 bases at V and 0 bases at J, leaving 11 bases unmatched. This CDR3 has 18 residues. CDR3 amino acids: CASSFTSGGYASTDTQYF. The CDR3 nucleotides are TGTGCCAGCAGCTTTACCAGCGGGGGTTACGCTAGCACAGATACGCAGTATTTT.

The V gene is TRBV2, the J gene TRBJ1-5; D is undetermined. V lost 2 bases and J 4 bases, leaving 6 bases between the germline ends. CDR1 and CDR2 from the germline V gene are SNHLY and FYNNEI. CDR3 length equals 13 residues. The CDR3 DNA is TGTGCCAGCAGTGAACGGGATAATCAGCCCCAGCATTTT. Protein sequence: CASSERDNQPQHF.

This chain links TRBV7-2 with TRBJ2-7; D might be TRBD2 (6 bases). V lost 2 bases to trimming and J lost 0 bases, with 11 bases between them. The CDR3 has 15 residues. Germline CDR1 SGHTA, CDR2 FQGNSA. CDR3 protein: CASSLQRALSYEQYF. The CDR3 DNA reads TGTGCCAGCAGCTTACAGCGGGCCCTCTCCTACGAGCAGTACTTC. Drawing the rest from reference TRBV7-2 and TRBJ2-7, the complete variable domain is GAGVSQSPSNKVTEKGKDVELRCDPISGHTALYWYRQSLGQGLEFLIYFQGNSAPDKSGLPSDRFSAERTGGSVSTLTIQRTQQEDSAVYLCASSLQRALSYEQYFGPGTRLTVT.